This is a list of T cell receptor beta chains from one sample in a study of beta chain features in type 1 diabetes. Clones were read by immunoSEQ multiplex PCR, and TCRdb kept only the in-frame ones, dropping some. The sample yields 250,000 to 300,000 clones, approximately 8% seen once. The sequenced material came from central memory CD4+ T cells from blood. Receptor source: a woman under 30 in good health. Each CDR3 is given without its conserved first and last residue. The order of the fields is V gene, J gene, CDR3 protein.

>TRBV18|TRBJ1-1
ASSTAGFGEAF
>TRBV18|TRBJ2-4
ASSFGTENIQY
>TRBV9|TRBJ2-3
ASSARGRTDTQY
>TRBV5-4|TRBJ2-3
ASSLGRGYPTDTQY
>TRBV10-3|TRBJ2-7
AISGRTSGSASQY
>TRBV19|TRBJ1-5
ASSISLGKSNQPQH
>TRBV5-4|TRBJ1-2
ASSQDGNYGYT
>TRBV7-2|-
ASSFGSEQY
>TRBV5-4|TRBJ2-1
ASSLSRNQDSEQF
>TRBV4-1|TRBJ2-1
ASSRSLGEQF
>TRBV29-1|TRBJ2-3
SADSGGTDTQY
>TRBV4-2|TRBJ1-4
ASSKQGSEAEKLF
>TRBV30|TRBJ1-2
AWGRDRGPGYT
>TRBV18|TRBJ2-7
ASSPPILAGDYEQY
>TRBV5-6|TRBJ1-5
ASSRRVGQQPQH
>TRBV14|TRBJ1-1
ASSRIMNTEAF
>TRBV29-1|TRBJ1-2
SWGEGSNYGYT
>TRBV7-9|TRBJ2-5
ASSLAGQQETQY
>TRBV18|TRBJ2-5
ASSPSAQEGKVTQY
>TRBV5-4|TRBJ2-1
ASSPQRDSLNEQF
>TRBV7-9|TRBJ2-1
ASSLKGKAGSEQF
>TRBV9|TRBJ2-5
ASSHRSGQETQY
>TRBV2|TRBJ1-5
ATRTGEVQPQH
>TRBV27|TRBJ1-1
ASSFAAGLMNTEAF
>TRBV29-1|TRBJ1-3
SVAQNSGNTIY
>TRBV5-1|TRBJ1-1
ASSFPGANTEAF
>TRBV7-2|TRBJ2-1
ASSSSHSSNEQF
>TRBV7-3|TRBJ2-7
ASSLDWTGEGEQY
>TRBV7-2|TRBJ1-3
ASSLVTGGSGNTIY
>TRBV18|TRBJ2-3
ASSPPSGATDTQY
>TRBV9|TRBJ1-3
ASSVGGQAGNTIY
>TRBV18|TRBJ2-1
ASSPSDNEQF
>TRBV5-1|TRBJ1-1
ASSSTTGGSEAF
>TRBV5-1|TRBJ1-4
ASSLYGSLSEKLF
>TRBV4-3|TRBJ1-3
ASSEILGGSGNTIY
>TRBV28|TRBJ1-2
ASSLGGVRYGYT
>TRBV7-2|TRBJ2-3
ASSRTSGEYTQY
>TRBV6-5|TRBJ2-7
ASSYSRRESSYEQY
>TRBV7-9|TRBJ2-7
ASSFQGQGARNEQY
>TRBV28|TRBJ1-1
ASSLRVTEAF
>TRBV27|TRBJ2-4
ASSADRGTAKNIQY
>TRBV19|TRBJ1-1
ASITGAWNTEAF
>TRBV7-2|TRBJ2-1
ASSFPGSYNEQF
>TRBV7-2|TRBJ1-4
ASSPQGEKLF
>TRBV6-1|TRBJ2-2
ASSGLGQPGGELF
>TRBV30|TRBJ1-1
AWKRQGWDTEAF
>TRBV6-6|TRBJ2-1
ASSYSGGAQRNEQF
>TRBV19|TRBJ2-2
ASGTSGRNTGELF